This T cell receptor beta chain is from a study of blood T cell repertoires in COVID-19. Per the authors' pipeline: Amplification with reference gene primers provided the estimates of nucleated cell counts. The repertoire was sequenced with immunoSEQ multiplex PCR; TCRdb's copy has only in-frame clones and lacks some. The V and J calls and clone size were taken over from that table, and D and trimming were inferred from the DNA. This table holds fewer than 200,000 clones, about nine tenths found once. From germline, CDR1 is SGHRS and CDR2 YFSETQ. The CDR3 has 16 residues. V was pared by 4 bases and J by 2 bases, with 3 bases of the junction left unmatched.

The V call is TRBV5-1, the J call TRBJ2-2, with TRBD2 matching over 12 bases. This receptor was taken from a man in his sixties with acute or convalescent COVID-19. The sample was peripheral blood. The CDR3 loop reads CASSKGLAGNTGELFF. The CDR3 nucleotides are TGCGCCAGCAGCAAGGGACTAGCGGGTAACACCGGGGAGCTGTTTTTT.